This note documents a single TCR beta chain sequence. Under the authors' procedure: Scientists estimated how many nucleated cells there were by amplifying reference gene primers. TCRdb keeps only in-frame clones here, not all; method: immunoSEQ multiplex PCR. V, J and clone size derive from that table, while D and trimming were established from the DNA sequence. The sample lists around 130,000 clones; roughly 80% were seen once. The CDR3 is 14 residues long. Trimming removed 1 base at V and 11 bases at J, with 17 bases between. CDR1 and CDR2 (germline): GTSNPN, SVGIG (reference sequence). This sample stems from a study of blood T cell repertoires in COVID-19. Overall study context: Researchers got acute and convalescent COVID-19 samples from the United States, Italy and Spain. PBMCs, B-cell-depleted T cells, or T cells provided the cDNA or gDNA that made up the material.

The sample comprised peripheral blood. The sequence derives from a woman in her sixties or seventies with acute or convalescent COVID-19. V is TRBV30 and J is TRBJ1-4; D unclear. CDR3: CAWSAGGRSGKLFF. As DNA, the CDR3 is TGTGCCTGGAGTGCGGGAGGGCGGAGCGGGAAACTGTTTTTT.